Presented here are 17 T cell receptor beta chains from one specimen sequenced in a study of T cell responses to AZD1222 COVID-19 vaccine. TCRdb keeps only in-frame clones here, not all; method: immunoSEQ multiplex PCR. The sample yields about 110,000 clones, roughly 93% seen once. This material consisted of peripheral blood, taken 28 days after the second AZD1222 dose. These receptors were taken from an adult who received the AZD1222 COVID-19 vaccine.

The chain recombines TRBV18 with TRBJ1-2; 8 nucleotides agree with TRBD1. The CDR3 sequence is 14 residues long. The germline CDR1 and CDR2 sequences are KGHSH and LQKENI. V lost 5 bases to trimming and J lost 0 bases; unmatched junction nucleotides: 2. The CDR3 protein is CASSGQGSNYGYTF. The DNA for the CDR3 is TGTGCCAGCTCAGGACAGGGATCTAACTATGGCTACACCTTC.

The chain recombines TRBV19 with TRBJ2-1, with 7 bases fitting TRBD1. The CDR3 runs 16 residues. Germline V gene data show CDR1 as LNHDA and CDR2 as SQIVND (reference sequence). V shed 5 bases and J 3 bases; nucleotides not matched to a gene: 10. CDR3 sequence (DNA): TGTGCCAGTAGTCCTCAGGGGGAGATTGGCTACAATGAGCAGTTCTTC. Protein: CASSPQGEIGYNEQFF.

This clone was picked up one time. The chain is built from TRBV27 and TRBJ1-2; 10 bases match TRBD1. The germline CDR1 and CDR2 sequences are MNHEY and SMNVEV (reference sequence). With V trimmed by 6 bases and J by 8 bases, 9 bases remained unmatched. CDR3 size: 14 residues. The CDR3 spells CASSRQGARGGYTF. The CDR3 DNA reads TGTGCCAGCAGCAGACAGGGGGCGAGGGGCGGCTACACCTTC.

This clone was picked up one time. V gene TRBV6-5 combines with J gene TRBJ2-7, with no clear D. The CDR3 contains 14 residues. Per germline, CDR1 MNHEY and CDR2 SVGAGI. Trimming pared 7 bases from V and 4 bases from J, leaving 17 bases between. The CDR3 bases are TGTGCCAGCAAGGAGACCCCCCCTGGATACGAGCAGTACTTC. Translated, it gives CASKETPPGYEQYF.

The chain joins TRBV19 to TRBJ2-1, with D perhaps TRBD1 (5 bases). The germline V gene has CDR1 LNHDA and CDR2 SQIVND (reference sequence). The CDR3 has 17 amino acids. Trimming left V 6 bases short and J 1 base short, with 19 bases between. The DNA of the CDR3 is TGTGCCAGTAGATCCCCCTATCAGGGAATTTCCTACAATGAGCAGTTCTTC. This gives the protein CASRSPYQGISYNEQFF. The full variable domain, its missing parts supplied by reference TRBV19 and TRBJ2-1, is DGGITQSPKYLFRKEGQNVTLSCEQNLNHDAMYWYRQDPGQGLRLIYYSQIVNDFQKGDIAEGYSVSREKKESFPLTVTSAQKNPTAFYLCASRSPYQGISYNEQFFGPGTRLTVL.

The chain uses TRBV3-1 (or the pseudogene TRBV3-2) and TRBJ2-7; D possibly corresponds to TRBD1 (5 bases). The CDR3 length is 15 residues. CDR1 is LGHDT, CDR2 YNNKEL, per germline (reference sequence). The germline V and J ends were trimmed by 4 bases and 2 bases, with 15 bases remaining between them. CDR3 in amino acids: CASSPTGRATYEQYF. The CDR3 DNA follows: TGTGCCAGCAGCCCCACAGGTAGGGCTACCTACGAGCAGTACTTC.

The chain uses TRBV11-2 and TRBJ2-3, with 7 bases lining up with TRBD2. Trimming at V came to 1 base and at J to 2 bases, leaving 9 bases not matched to a gene. The CDR3 runs 17 residues. The germline gives CDR1 SGHAT, CDR2 FQNNGV. In DNA, the CDR3 is TGTGCCAGCAGCTTAGGAATTGTGGCGGGGGACACAGATACGCAGTATTTT. This encodes CASSLGIVAGDTDTQYF.

The chain links TRBV19 to TRBJ1-1; no reliable D call. The V gene lost 5 bases and the J gene lost 8 bases, with 12 bases spanning the gap. The CDR3 covers 12 residues. Germline loops: CDR1 LNHDA, CDR2 SQIVND (reference sequence). CDR3 sequence reads: CASSSETGEAFF. The CDR3 region has the DNA TGTGCCAGTAGTTCCGAGACCGGGGAAGCTTTCTTT. The full variable domain, in which reference TRBV19 and TRBJ1-1 provide the parts outside the CDR3, is DGGITQSPKYLFRKEGQNVTLSCEQNLNHDAMYWYRQDPGQGLRLIYYSQIVNDFQKGDIAEGYSVSREKKESFPLTVTSAQKNPTAFYLCASSSETGEAFFGQGTRLTVV.

The chain has TRBV5-1 and TRBJ1-2, with a tentative D call TRBD1 (5 bases). V dropped 0 bases and J dropped 0 bases, with 9 bases sitting between them. CDR3 size: 15 residues. Germline assignment: CDR1 SGHRS and CDR2 YFSETQ. CDR3 in DNA: TGCGCCAGCAGCTTGGCCACAGGAGCTAACTATGGCTACACCTTC. Amino acids: CASSLATGANYGYTF. Full variable domain (missing parts from reference TRBV5-1 and TRBJ1-2): KAGVTQTPRYLIKTRGQQVTLSCSPISGHRSVSWYQQTPGQGLQFLFEYFSETQRNKGNFPGRFSGRQFSNSRSEMNVSTLELGDSALYLCASSLATGANYGYTFGSGTRLTVV.

This sequence joins TRBV12-2 and TRBJ1-5; the D call TRBD1 from the table was never checked on the DNA. TRBV12-2 is termed a pseudogene. CDR3 size: 18 residues. The CDR3 DNA reads TGTGCAAGTCGCTTAGCGGGTGACAGGGGGCGCGTAGATCAGCCCCAGCATTTT. Translated, it gives CASRLAGDRGRVDQPQHF.

The chain recombines TRBV2 with TRBJ1-1, with D perhaps matching TRBD1 (6 bases). Germline-derived CDR1 and CDR2 are SNHLY and FYNNEI. With 6 bases removed from V and 1 base from J, the gap between germline ends came to 9 bases. This CDR3 region has 13 residues. Written as DNA, the CDR3 is TGTGCCAGCAGCCGGACAGAGAACACTGAAGCTTTCTTT. Encoded protein: CASSRTENTEAFF.

The chain recombines TRBV2 with TRBJ2-1, with TRBD2 matching 11 bases. The J segment lost 3 bases and the V segment lost 8 bases, leaving 6 bases of the junction unmatched. The CDR3 runs 15 residues. Germline assignment: CDR1 SNHLY and CDR2 FYNNEI. The CDR3 sequence is CASPLLAGDYNEQFF. The DNA of the CDR3 is TGTGCCAGCCCTCTACTAGCGGGGGACTACAATGAGCAGTTCTTC.

The chain links TRBV5-4 to TRBJ2-2; TRBD2 agrees at 11 bases. The CDR3 covers 15 residues. Trimming took 4 bases from V and 4 from J; bases not matched to a gene: 3. Germline V gene data show CDR1 as SGHNT and CDR2 as YYREEE (reference sequence). The CDR3 sequence is CASSPTSGITGELFF. CDR3 bases: TGTGCCAGCAGCCCGACTAGCGGGATCACCGGGGAGCTGTTTTTT.

The CDR3 sequence: CASSPLLFPYNEQFF. The CDR3 DNA is TGTGCCAGCAGCCCCCTCCTGTTTCCCTACAATGAGCAGTTCTTC. The chain is built from TRBV7-9 and TRBJ2-1, with D hard to call. Germline lookup yields CDR1 SEHNR and CDR2 FQNEAQ (reference sequence). CDR3 length equals 15 residues. V lost 5 bases, J lost 2 bases, and 13 bases lay in between.

The V call is TRBV5-5, the J call TRBJ1-3; no clear D. The CDR3 has 16 amino acids. The germline gives CDR1 SGHKS, CDR2 YYEKEE (reference sequence). The V end was cut by 0 bases, the J end by 3 bases, with 13 bases between. The CDR3 nucleotides read TGTGCCAGCAGCTTGGTCCCCGTTGGAGTTGGAAACACCATATATTTT. Translating it yields CASSLVPVGVGNTIYF.

This rearrangement joins TRBV4-2 to TRBJ1-2, with D tentatively TRBD1 (5 bases). This CDR3 has 13 amino acids. With 6 bases removed from V and 5 bases from J, the gap between germline ends came to 13 bases. The germline V gene has CDR1 LGHNA and CDR2 YNFKEQ. DNA of the CDR3: TGTGCCAGCAGGGAGGGGTCTTCTTATGGCTACACCTTC. Its translation is CASREGSSYGYTF.

The chain carries TRBV4-2 and TRBJ2-5; either TRBD1 or TRBD2 may supply D (5 bases each). CDR3 size: 15 residues. Trimming took off 4 bases at V and 2 bases at J, with 14 bases between the two ends. Germline assignment: CDR1 LGHNA and CDR2 YNFKEQ. CDR3 protein: CASSPRTPGQETQYF. DNA of the CDR3: TGTGCCAGCAGCCCACGGACACCGGGGCAAGAGACCCAGTACTTC.